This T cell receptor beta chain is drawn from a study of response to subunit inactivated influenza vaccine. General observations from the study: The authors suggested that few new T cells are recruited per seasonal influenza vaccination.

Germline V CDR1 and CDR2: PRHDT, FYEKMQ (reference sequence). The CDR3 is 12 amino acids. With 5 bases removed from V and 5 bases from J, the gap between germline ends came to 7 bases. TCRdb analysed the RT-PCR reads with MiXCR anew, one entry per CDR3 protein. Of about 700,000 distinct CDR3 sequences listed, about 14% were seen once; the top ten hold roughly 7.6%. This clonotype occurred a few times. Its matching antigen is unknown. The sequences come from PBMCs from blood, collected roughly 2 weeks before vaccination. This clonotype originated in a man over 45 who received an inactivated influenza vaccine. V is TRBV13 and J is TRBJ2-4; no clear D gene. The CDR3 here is CASSLQENIQYF. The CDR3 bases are TGTGCCAGCAGCCTTCAGGAAAACATTCAGTACTTC.